Given below is one T cell receptor beta chain in context. Germline CDR1 SGHRS, CDR2 YFSETQ. V was shortened by 4 bases and J by 8 bases, with 18 bases between the two germline ends. This CDR3 is built from 14 residues. Assignment of participants to cohorts was predicated upon participant-reported clinical history. This record comes from a study of blood T cell repertoires in COVID-19. Methods used by the authors: Scientists estimated how many nucleated cells there were by amplifying reference gene primers. TCRdb's copy holds only in-frame clones and misses some; the assay was immunoSEQ multiplex PCR. V, J and clone size are taken as reported in that table, and D and trimming were inferred from the DNA itself. In the table there are around 230,000 clones, around 88% of which are singletons.

The chain couples TRBV5-1 to TRBJ1-2; D uncertain. This receptor was identified in a middle-aged woman with acute COVID-19. Sequencing was performed on PBMCs or T cells enriched from blood (not recorded which). CDR3 sequence: CASSNRGQAGGYTF. CDR3 in DNA: TGCGCCAGCAGCAATCGAGGGCAGGCGGGAGGCTACACCTTC.